Listed below are T cell receptor beta chains from one sample, sequenced in a study of blood T cell repertoires in COVID-19. Only in-frame clones appear in the TCRdb table, and some are missing; sequencing was by immunoSEQ multiplex PCR. The sample has 270,000 or so clones; roughly nine tenths are singletons. Sequencing was performed on peripheral blood. The receptors stem from a woman aged 40-49 years who had recovered from COVID-19. The CDR3 runs from the conserved cysteine through the conserved F or W. A D gene is named only where the DNA matches it firmly. Some rows mark clone size as missing; the rest say once, few, many or name a class of expanded clone.

J gene: TRBJ1-1
D gene: .
V gene: TRBV5-5
clone size: .
CDR3 DNA: TGTGCCAGCAGCTTGGCTTACCAGACAGGGAACACTGAAGCTTTCTTT
CDR3 protein: CASSLAYQTGNTEAFF

J gene: TRBJ2-7
D gene: TRBD1
V gene: TRBV6-5
clone size: .
CDR3 DNA: TGTGCCAGCAGTCGGGACAGCATTTACGAGCAGTACTTC
CDR3 protein: CASSRDSIYEQYF

J gene: TRBJ2-4
D gene: .
V gene: TRBV9
clone size: .
CDR3 DNA: TGTGCCAGCAGCGTAGATGGGGCAGACAAAAACATTCAGTACTTC
CDR3 protein: CASSVDGADKNIQYF

J gene: TRBJ2-5
D gene: TRBD2
V gene: TRBV7-2
clone size: .
CDR3 DNA: TGTGCCAGCAGCTTATTGGTGACTAGCGGGGGGGAGACCCAGTACTTC
CDR3 protein: CASSLLVTSGGETQYF

J gene: TRBJ2-2
D gene: .
V gene: TRBV19
clone size: .
CDR3 DNA: TGTGCCAGTAGTATGGGGGGTCGGGGCACCGGGGAGCTGTTTTTT
CDR3 protein: CASSMGGRGTGELFF

J gene: TRBJ1-5
D gene: TRBD1
V gene: TRBV2
clone size: .
CDR3 DNA: TGTGCCAGCAGTAAGGGGGCGGGCAATCAGCCCCAGCATTTT
CDR3 protein: CASSKGAGNQPQHF

J gene: TRBJ1-4
D gene: .
V gene: TRBV28
clone size: .
CDR3 DNA: TGTGCCAGCATCCCTGGCGGGGCACGGGATGAAAAACTGTTTTTT
CDR3 protein: CASIPGGARDEKLFF

J gene: TRBJ1-1
D gene: .
V gene: TRBV2
clone size: .
CDR3 DNA: TGTGCCAGCAGTGCAGAAATGATTGAAGCTTTCTTT
CDR3 protein: CASSAEMIEAFF

J gene: TRBJ1-2
D gene: .
V gene: TRBV10-3
clone size: once
CDR3 DNA: TGTGCCATCAGTGGACACCAAAACTATGGCTACACCTTC
CDR3 protein: CAISGHQNYGYTF

J gene: TRBJ2-2
D gene: TRBD2
V gene: TRBV19
clone size: .
CDR3 DNA: TGTGCCAGTAGGTCCGGGAGCGGGAGGGCCGGCGGGGAGCTGTTTTTT
CDR3 protein: CASRSGSGRAGGELFF

J gene: TRBJ2-7
D gene: TRBD1
V gene: TRBV2
clone size: .
CDR3 DNA: TGTGCCAGCATAAAAGGGGGGACAGGGGGCTACGAGCAGTACTTC
CDR3 protein: CASIKGGTGGYEQYF